The 32 T cell receptor beta chains listed next were all sequenced from one sample in a study of pediatric ulcerative colitis. Assay used: immunoSEQ multiplex PCR; TCRdb lists only in-frame clones, some missing. The repertoire holds roughly 37,000 clones, with approximately 87% as singletons. Sequenced input: blood. These receptors originate from a girl aged 5 to 17 with moderate ulcerative colitis.

For the CDR3, the DNA is TGTGCCAGCAGAACCAATGATGTTCCGGAGACCCAGTACTTC. This gives the protein CASRTNDVPETQYF. The genes are TRBV5-4 and TRBJ2-5, with no clear D. The CDR3 extends over 14 amino acids. V dropped 5 bases and J dropped 5 bases, with 16 bases sitting between them. CDR1 and CDR2 from the germline V gene are SGHNT and YYREEE (reference sequence).

V usage is TRBV19 and J usage is TRBJ1-1, with 9 positions matching TRBD1. V shed 3 bases and J 4 bases; nucleotides not matched to a gene: 3. The CDR3 consists of 14 residues. From germline, CDR1 is LNHDA and CDR2 SQIVND (reference sequence). The CDR3 bases are TGTGCCAGTAGTATCGGGACAGGGACCACTGAAGCTTTCTTT. Translated: CASSIGTGTTEAFF.

The chain carries TRBV28 and TRBJ2-6, with TRBD1 identical over 10 bases. The CDR3 length is 17 residues. Germline lookup yields CDR1 MDHEN and CDR2 SYDVKM. J lost 0 bases, V lost 6 bases, and 5 bases had no gene match. In DNA, the CDR3 is TGTGCCAGCAGCCCGACAGGGGGCGCCTCTGGGGCCAACGTCCTGACTTTC. This codes for CASSPTGGASGANVLTF.

This clone was seen once. CDR3 in amino acids: CASSQQGRASGEQYF. The CDR3 DNA reads TGTGCCAGCAGCCAGCAGGGACGGGCGTCGGGGGAGCAGTACTTC. The V gene is TRBV7-2, the J gene TRBJ2-7, with D perhaps being TRBD1 or TRBD2 (5 bases each). Looked up from germline, CDR1 is SGHTA and CDR2 is FQGNSA. V lost 5 bases and J 7 bases, leaving 21 bases between the germline ends. The CDR3 loop spans 15 amino acids. Based on the CDR3 plus reference TRBV7-2 and TRBJ2-7, the full variable domain is GAGVSQSPSNKVTEKGKDVELRCDPISGHTALYWYRQSLGQGLEFLIYFQGNSAPDKSGLPSDRFSAERTGGSVSTLTIQRTQQEDSAVYLCASSQQGRASGEQYFGPGTRLTVT.

This clone has more than one count but fewer than ten. The chain is built from TRBV5-1 and TRBJ1-4; a possible D gene is TRBD1 (5 bases). The germline V gene encodes CDR1 SGHRS and CDR2 YFSETQ. V was trimmed by 0 bases and J by 5 bases, leaving 8 bases between them. CDR3 length: 14 residues. CDR3 DNA: TGCGCCAGCAGCTTGGTGGCAGGGAATGAAAAACTGTTTTTT. It encodes CASSLVAGNEKLFF.

The genes are TRBV19 and TRBJ2-2; TRBD1 agrees at 7 bases. This CDR3 has 14 amino acids. J was trimmed by 6 bases and V by 4 bases; bases with no gene match: 5. Germline CDR1 LNHDA, CDR2 SQIVND (reference sequence). CDR3 DNA sequence: TGTGCCAGTAGTAGACAGGGTGAGGCCGGGGAGCTGTTTTTT. Protein sequence: CASSRQGEAGELFF.

The rearrangement joins TRBV10-3 to TRBJ2-7; TRBD1 matches 7 bases. CDR3 size: 13 residues. Germline trimming cut 6 bases from V and 1 base from J; bases unmatched to any gene: 3. The V gene's germline CDR1 is ENHRY and CDR2 SYGVKD. The CDR3 spells CAISGTASYEQYF. The CDR3 DNA sequence: TGTGCCATCAGCGGGACAGCATCCTACGAGCAGTACTTC.

The chain links TRBV30 to TRBJ1-2; tentatively, D is TRBD1 (5 bases). Per germline, CDR1 GTSNPN and CDR2 SVGIG (reference sequence). The CDR3 spans 14 residues. Trimming stripped 2 bases from V and 8 bases from J, with 18 bases between. In DNA, the CDR3 is TGTGCCTGGAGTCCCGGTCGGGGCCGCGGCGGCTACACCTTC. This gives the protein CAWSPGRGRGGYTF.

By frequency in the sample, this clone is large. CDR3 sequence: CASSPPRRGEKLFF. DNA of the CDR3: TGTGCCAGCAGCCCTCCCCGGCGCGGGGAAAAACTGTTTTTT. The J gene is TRBJ1-4, the V gene TRBV11-3; D is uncertain. V lost 5 bases and J lost 8, with 15 bases in between. CDR1 and CDR2 from the germline V gene are SGHNT and YENEEA. The CDR3 extends over 14 amino acids.

This chain joins TRBV30 and TRBJ1-1; D unclear. Per the germline V gene, CDR1 is GTSNPN and CDR2 is SVGIG (reference sequence). The CDR3 sequence is 14 residues long. The V and J ends lost 0 bases and 5 bases respectively, with 13 bases between them. The CDR3 reads CAWSVALGGTEAFF. CDR3 bases: TGTGCCTGGAGTGTTGCCTTAGGAGGGACTGAAGCTTTCTTT.

In regard to this clone: Possible read error: a much larger clone is one base away. The rearrangement uses TRBV7-2 and TRBJ2-5; possibly TRBD2 for D (6 bases). The CDR3 consists of 18 residues. Germline loops: CDR1 SGHTA, CDR2 FQGNSA. The CDR3 DNA is TGTGCCGGCAGCTTATTCCCCCCCCCACGGGGGAGAACGGAGACCCAGTACTTC. This encodes CAGSLFPPPRGRTETQYF.

The chain recombines TRBV4-1 with TRBJ1-5, with D perhaps TRBD1 (5 bases). Trimming left V 4 bases short and J 6 bases short, with 19 bases between. Germline CDR1 is MGHRA and CDR2 is YSYEKL. This CDR3 region has 16 residues. The CDR3: CASSPRNLGGGQPQHF. CDR3 coding DNA: TGCGCCAGCAGCCCAAGAAATTTGGGGGGGGGTCAGCCCCAGCATTTT.

The chain links TRBV28 to TRBJ2-5, with 13 bases that match TRBD2. The CDR3 consists of 18 residues. Germline V lookup: CDR1 MDHEN, CDR2 SYDVKM. V shed 0 bases and J 2 bases; nucleotides not matched to a gene: 6. CDR3 bases: TGTGCCAGCAGTTTATGGACTAGCGGGAGGCCGGGGCAAGAGACCCAGTACTTC. Amino acid sequence: CASSLWTSGRPGQETQYF.

This chain joins TRBV5-4 and TRBJ1-2; 11 positions agree with TRBD1. Germline V gives CDR1 SGHNT, CDR2 YYREEE (reference sequence). The ends lost 4 bases at V and 8 bases at J; junction bases unmatched: 13. The CDR3 has 16 amino acids. The CDR3 is CASSVAGTGGLGGYTF. The CDR3 region has the DNA TGTGCCAGCAGCGTAGCCGGGACAGGGGGATTGGGGGGCTACACCTTC.

V is TRBV19 and J is TRBJ2-6; D call uncertain. Germline CDR1 reads LNHDA; CDR2 reads SQIVND (reference sequence). The CDR3 runs 17 residues. V was shortened by 0 bases and J by 0 bases, with 9 bases between the two germline ends. CDR3 in DNA: TGTGCCAGTAGTATAGATAGGCCCTACTCTGGGGCCAACGTCCTGACTTTC. Translating gives CASSIDRPYSGANVLTF.

To note about this clone: This same CDR3 is encoded by further DNA sequences in the sample. The gene calls are TRBV7-2 and TRBJ2-1; no firm D call. V dropped 1 base and J dropped 8 bases, with 9 bases sitting between them. Germline V lookup: CDR1 SGHTA, CDR2 FQGNSA. The CDR3 is 13 amino acids. DNA of the CDR3: TGTGCCAGCAGCTTAGGGTTGGGCGATGAGCAGTTCTTC. This codes for CASSLGLGDEQFF.

This chain joins TRBV4-1 and TRBJ2-3; no reliable D call. Germline lookup yields CDR1 MGHRA and CDR2 YSYEKL. Trimming cost V 0 bases and J 2 bases, with 3 bases left between them. The CDR3 length is 13 residues. CDR3 region: CASSQDPTDTQYF. The CDR3 DNA reads TGCGCCAGCAGCCAAGATCCCACAGATACGCAGTATTTT.

The chain combines TRBV2 with TRBJ2-5; 10 bases fit TRBD1. The germline V gene has CDR1 SNHLY and CDR2 FYNNEI. The CDR3 contains 15 residues. V shed 4 bases and J 1 base; nucleotides not matched to a gene: 3. The CDR3 region is CASSGQGAAQETQYF. The CDR3 coding sequence is TGTGCCAGCAGTGGACAGGGGGCGGCCCAAGAGACCCAGTACTTC.

This clone was recorded a few times. At the DNA level, this CDR3 is encoded by other sequences in the same sample as well. This chain joins TRBV4-1 and TRBJ2-2; D is undetermined. This CDR3 has 14 amino acids. V was cut by 0 bases and J by 4 bases, with 6 bases left in between. Germline V gene sequence: CDR1 MGHRA, CDR2 YSYEKL. CDR3 sequence: CASSQDRATGELFF. CDR3 in DNA: TGCGCCAGCAGCCAAGATAGGGCCACCGGGGAGCTGTTTTTT.

The chain joins TRBV29-1 to TRBJ2-5; D ambiguous. The germline gives CDR1 SQVTM, CDR2 ANQGSEA. The ends were cut back, 7 bases at V and 4 bases at J, with 16 bases in the middle. The CDR3 contains 13 residues. The DNA of the CDR3 is TGCAGCGCGCCCGTAAGGGCTGGAGAGACCCAGTACTTC. As protein: CSAPVRAGETQYF.

The gene calls are TRBV28 and TRBJ1-2, with 7 bases matching TRBD1. Trimming cost V 4 bases and J 8 bases; bases outside gene matches: 13. The CDR3 contains 15 residues. Per the germline V gene, CDR1 is MDHEN and CDR2 is SYDVKM. The CDR3 DNA reads TGTGCCAGCAGTTACAGGGGCCAGGGAGGAGAGGGCTACACCTTC. This codes for CASSYRGQGGEGYTF.

This clone was seen once. The chain employs TRBV28 and TRBJ2-7, with D perhaps given as TRBD1 or TRBD2 (5 bases each). Germline V lookup: CDR1 MDHEN, CDR2 SYDVKM. The CDR3 has 13 residues. V lost 2 bases and J lost 3, with 8 bases in between. The CDR3 coding sequence is TGTGCCAGCAGTTTAGGGGACCGCTACGAGCAGTACTTC. Amino acid sequence: CASSLGDRYEQYF.

The V gene is TRBV18, the J gene TRBJ2-7; D is possibly TRBD1 (6 bases). The germline CDR1 and CDR2 sequences are KGHSH and LQKENI. The germline V and J ends were trimmed by 3 bases and 2 bases, with 20 bases remaining between them. CDR3 length: 17 amino acids. Written as DNA, the CDR3 is TGTGCCAGCTCACCCCCGACAGGCCTCCGGGCTCCCTACGAGCAGTACTTC. It specifies CASSPPTGLRAPYEQYF.

The J gene is TRBJ1-5, the V gene TRBV2; D is possibly TRBD1 (5 bases). This CDR3 spans 13 amino acids. Trimming cost V 8 bases and J 2 bases, with 10 bases left between them. CDR1 is SNHLY, CDR2 FYNNEI, per germline. In nucleotides, the CDR3 is TGTGCCAGCCAGGGTGAGGGCAATCAGCCCCAGCATTTT. It yields the protein CASQGEGNQPQHF.

V and J are TRBV5-1 and TRBJ1-2; no definite D call. CDR3 size: 13 residues. Trimming took off 2 bases at V and 1 base at J, with 6 bases between the two ends. The germline CDR1 and CDR2 sequences are SGHRS and YFSETQ. The CDR3 region has the DNA TGCGCCAGCAGCTTTGACATTAACTATGGCTACACCTTC. It specifies CASSFDINYGYTF. Together with reference TRBV5-1 and TRBJ1-2, the CDR3 gives the full variable domain: KAGVTQTPRYLIKTRGQQVTLSCSPISGHRSVSWYQQTPGQGLQFLFEYFSETQRNKGNFPGRFSGRQFSNSRSEMNVSTLELGDSALYLCASSFDINYGYTFGSGTRLTVV.

Note on this clone: Other DNA sequences in the sample encode the same CDR3. The chain recombines TRBV7-9 with TRBJ2-5; D ambiguous. This CDR3 contains 12 residues. Trimming removed 1 base at V and 5 bases at J, with 5 bases between. CDR1 and CDR2 from the germline V gene are SEHNR and FQNEAQ (reference sequence). CDR3 in DNA: TGTGCCAGCAGCTTAGGCCCCGAGACCCAGTACTTC. Translation: CASSLGPETQYF.

The chain has TRBV6-1 and TRBJ2-7; TRBD2 agrees at 9 bases. V dropped 4 bases and J dropped 1; count of bases not matched to a gene: 5. CDR1 is MNHNS and CDR2 is SASEGT in the germline V gene. The CDR3 length is 15 residues. In DNA form, the CDR3 reads TGTGCCAGCAGTGCCCTTAGCGGGAGTTCCTACGAGCAGTACTTC. Its translation: CASSALSGSSYEQYF.

This chain's CDR3 is CASSSYGHLNTEAFF. In DNA form, the CDR3 reads TGTGCCAGCAGCTCTTATGGACATCTGAACACTGAAGCTTTCTTT. The chain couples TRBV11-3 to TRBJ1-1; D perhaps matches TRBD1 (5 bases). The CDR3 runs 15 residues. The germline V and J ends were trimmed by 4 bases and 0 bases, with 12 bases remaining between them. The germline V gene encodes CDR1 SGHNT and CDR2 YENEEA. The full variable domain, in which reference TRBV11-3 and TRBJ1-1 provide the parts outside the CDR3, is EAGVVQSPRYKIIEKKQPVAFWCNPISGHNTLYWYLQNLGQGPELLIRYENEEAVDDSQLPKDRFSAERLKGVDSTLKIQPAELGDSAVYLCASSSYGHLNTEAFFGQGTRLTVV.

This sequence joins TRBV4-2 and TRBJ2-5, with 10 bases that match TRBD2. This CDR3 contains 17 residues. J lost 1 base, V lost 4 bases, and 9 bases had no gene match. Germline CDR1 and CDR2: LGHNA and YNFKEQ. This CDR3 reads CASSRLPSGGIQETQYF. As DNA, the CDR3 is TGTGCCAGCAGCCGCCTACCTAGCGGGGGTATCCAAGAGACCCAGTACTTC.

CDR3 sequence (DNA): TGTGCCAGCAGCTCCCGCGCGAGCAATCAGCCCCAGCATTTT. Its translation is CASSSRASNQPQHF. This chain joins TRBV7-9 and TRBJ1-5, with D unresolved. From germline, CDR1 is SEHNR and CDR2 FQNEAQ (reference sequence). There are 14 residues in the CDR3. Trimming left V 4 bases short and J 1 base short, with 8 bases between. The complete variable domain, with remaining parts taken from reference TRBV7-9 and TRBJ1-5, reads DTGVSQNPRHKITKRGQNVTFRCDPISEHNRLYWYRQTLGQGPEFLTYFQNEAQLEKSRLLSDRFSAERPKGSFSTLEIQRTEQGDSAMYLCASSSRASNQPQHFGDGTRLSIL.

The gene calls are TRBV4-2 and TRBJ2-5; D not certain. Germline values: CDR1 LGHNA, CDR2 YNFKEQ. V was trimmed by 0 bases and J by 5 bases, leaving 13 bases between them. This CDR3 is 15 amino acids long. CDR3 sequence reads: CASSQEATRWETQYF. CDR3 DNA: TGTGCCAGCAGCCAAGAGGCGACCAGGTGGGAGACCCAGTACTTC.

V usage is TRBV28 and J usage is TRBJ2-6; unclear D gene. The CDR3 spans 16 residues. V lost 4 bases, J lost 0 bases, and 10 bases lay in between. Per the germline V gene, CDR1 is MDHEN and CDR2 is SYDVKM. DNA for the CDR3: TGTGCCAGCAGTTCCCCTGCACGCTCTGGGGCCAACGTCCTGACTTTC. This codes for CASSSPARSGANVLTF.